This TCR beta chain is from a study of blood T cell repertoires in COVID-19. Across the whole study: There were acute and convalescent COVID-19 samples, and they came from the United States, Italy and Spain. In each case, the material was cDNA or gDNA derived from T cells, B-cell-depleted T cells, or PBMCs.

In the original analysis: Amplification from reference gene primers served as the basis for estimated nucleated cell counts. The data were produced by immunoSEQ multiplex PCR, yet TCRdb's version contains in-frame clones alone and is incomplete. The V and J calls and clone size were taken over from that table, and D and trimming were inferred from the DNA. The sample holds about 440,000 clones, more than 70% seen once. Followed over time, Seattle patients had been enrolled while infection was active. The sequence was obtained from a woman aged 50 to 60 with COVID-19, enrolled during active disease. Specimen: peripheral blood.

CDR3: CASSSDSYEQYF. CDR3 bases: TGTGCCAGCTCATCGGACAGCTACGAGCAGTACTTC. The rearrangement joins TRBV18 to TRBJ2-7, with a tentative D call TRBD1 (6 bases). The CDR3 consists of 12 residues. The germline CDR1 and CDR2 sequences are KGHSH and LQKENI. Between the trimmed V and J ends, which lost 5 bases and 3 bases, there was a span of 8 bases.